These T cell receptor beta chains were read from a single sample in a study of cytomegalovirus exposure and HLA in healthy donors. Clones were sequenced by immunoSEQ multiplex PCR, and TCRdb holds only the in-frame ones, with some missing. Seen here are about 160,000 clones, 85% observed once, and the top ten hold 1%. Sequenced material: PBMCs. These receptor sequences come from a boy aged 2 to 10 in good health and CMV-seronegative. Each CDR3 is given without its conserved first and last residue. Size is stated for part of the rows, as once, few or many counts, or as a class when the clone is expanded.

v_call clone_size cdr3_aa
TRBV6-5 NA ASSRRGDTDTQY
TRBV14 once ASSQTGGFEGYT
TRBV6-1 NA ASSEGQGGGSPLH
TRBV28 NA ASGGKVETQY
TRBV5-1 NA ASSLAGGADTGELF
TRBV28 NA ASSPGPGDGYNEQF
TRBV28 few ASRYFDRELEPQH
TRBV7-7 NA ASSALPTSGGHTDTQY
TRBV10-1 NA ASSRTSLGEQF
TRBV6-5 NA ASSYEGDTRYGYT
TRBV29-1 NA SVEEPFGTGSTDTQY
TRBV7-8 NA ASSILTGGTDTQY
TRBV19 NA ASRQVSSTDTQY
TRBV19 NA ASSIGGTDTQY
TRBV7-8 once ASNDRGYGYT
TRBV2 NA ATLRRETQY
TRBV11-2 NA ASSLGVRTGGTEAF
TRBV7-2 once ASSLRQGVYEQY
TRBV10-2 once ASSESAGWPVGETQY
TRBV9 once ASSSRTREETQY
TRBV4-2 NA ASSQGAGQGAYNEQF
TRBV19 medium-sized ASSIGGVELYNEQF
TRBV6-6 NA ASSTSGGYT
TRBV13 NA ASSLVGRGSNEQF
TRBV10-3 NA AISDSRPLAGVPDTQY
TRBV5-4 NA ASSLPRTGHYGYT
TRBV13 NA ASRNGASNTGAF
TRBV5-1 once ASNGGTGVPDTQY
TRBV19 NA ASQRRRHLYTDTQY
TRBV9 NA ASSGDTNYGYT
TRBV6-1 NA ASSDGGRAIHEQF
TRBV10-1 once ASSEGLVREQY
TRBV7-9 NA ASSTLGTGVTEAF
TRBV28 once ASSGQGNTGELF
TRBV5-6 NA ASSKTGGNGEAF
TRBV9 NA ASSVDELAGGTGELF
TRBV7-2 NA ASSLARATGELF
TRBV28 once ASRHRQGGNQPQH
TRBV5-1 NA ASSLGQGSTDTQY
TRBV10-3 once AISESGQGGYT
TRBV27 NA ASSPGQGGNQPQH
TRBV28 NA ASSLRGGGYGYT
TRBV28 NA ASSPDGGVAF
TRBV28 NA ASSLGGQGSEAF
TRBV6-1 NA ASSEALGRGFREKLF
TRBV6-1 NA ASSLGTGDTEAF
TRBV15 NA ATSRDHRVSNQPQH
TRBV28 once ASSLSWSGNQPQH
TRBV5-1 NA ASSSGRSGGARETQY
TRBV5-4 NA ASSLGAWTEAF
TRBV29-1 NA SVGEWRGPEDYGYT